The TCR beta chain described here comes from a study of cytomegalovirus exposure and HLA in healthy donors. Overall study findings and caveats: A later analysis showed HLA-associated TCR beta chains outstripping equally common others in clonal expansion.

Regarding this clone: Its antigen is not known.

The donors gave bone marrow, and they were healthy. J was trimmed by 10 bases and V by 5 bases; bases with no gene match: 18. The CDR3 extends over 17 amino acids. Germline V lookup: CDR1 SGHAT, CDR2 FQNNGV. Primers included in the PCR were 60 Vbeta and 13 Jbeta primers. The table came from immunoSEQ multiplex PCR; TCRdb's copy has only in-frame clones and leaves some out. The top ten clones hold about 2.6% of a sample with roughly 120,000 clones, about 80% of them seen once. The chain carries TRBV11-2 and TRBJ2-1; 9 nucleotides match TRBD2. Specimen: PBMCs. This sequence originates from a man younger than 40 in good health and CMV-seronegative. The CDR3 spells CASSPSPTWVAGDEQFF. CDR3 in DNA: TGTGCCAGCAGCCCTAGCCCCACTTGGGTAGCGGGAGACGAGCAGTTCTTC.